Below, one TCR beta chain is given with its context. Its matching antigen is unknown. This sample is drawn from a study of beta chain features in type 1 diabetes. Study findings and constraints: For type 1 diabetes patients, VDJ junctions showed fewer insertions and more deletions. Shortening that was moderate but significant affected the TCRB CDR3s of Type 1 diabetes patients in all four CD4+ subsets.

A sort by CD45RO/CCR7/CD25/CD127/CD95/CD27 yielded CD4+ naive, central memory, regulatory and stem cell-like memory cells. Trimming took 0 bases from V and 9 from J, leaving 19 bases between them. From germline, CDR1 is SGDLS and CDR2 YYNGEE. The CDR3 is 17 amino acids. Every isolated RNA sample was fully reverse transcribed, so sequencing captured expressed TCRB transcripts. Assay: immunoSEQ multiplex PCR; the TCRdb copy retains only in-frame clones and omits some. The table records nearly 250,000 clones, approximately 14% of them present only once. V usage is TRBV9 and J usage is TRBJ1-6, with D perhaps matching TRBD1 (6 bases). This receptor was taken from a woman aged 35 to 49 in good health. The sample consisted of naive CD4+ T cells from blood. The CDR3 nucleotides read TGTGCCAGCAGCGTAGGGACAGACCCGGGGAGCGGTTCACCCCTCCACTTT. Protein sequence: CASSVGTDPGSGSPLHF.